Listed here are 29 T cell receptor beta chains from one sample, sequenced in a study of blood T cell repertoires in COVID-19. The table came from immunoSEQ multiplex PCR; TCRdb's copy has only in-frame clones and leaves some out. The table lists 150,000 or so clones, over 60% of them singletons. Sequences were obtained from peripheral blood. These receptors all stem from a woman aged 50 to 60 with active or convalescent COVID-19.

The chain combines TRBV20-1 with TRBJ1-1, with D perhaps TRBD1 (5 bases). Germline V gene sequence: CDR1 DFQATT, CDR2 SNEGSKA (reference sequence). Trimming cost V 3 bases and J 3 bases, with 20 bases left between them. This CDR3 region has 16 residues. The CDR3 DNA is TGCAGTGCTAGTGAAGTGGGGGGATTGAAGGACACTGAAGCTTTCTTT. Its protein is CSASEVGGLKDTEAFF.

The rearrangement joins TRBV19 to TRBJ2-2; no reliable D call. Germline V gene sequence: CDR1 LNHDA, CDR2 SQIVND (reference sequence). Trimming left V 2 bases short and J 6 bases short, with 10 bases between. The CDR3 runs 14 residues. This chain's CDR3 is CASSIREAPGELFF. The CDR3 bases are TGTGCCAGTAGTATACGCGAGGCGCCCGGGGAGCTGTTTTTT.

The J gene is TRBJ1-1, the V gene TRBV1; the D call of TRBD1 is as the table states it, not checked on the DNA. TRBV1 is tagged as a pseudogene. The CDR3 is 13 residues long. The CDR3: CTSSQAGTEGAFF. DNA of the CDR3: TGCACCAGCAGCCAGGCCGGGACAGAGGGTGCTTTCTTT.

The chain is built from TRBV9 and TRBJ2-2; 10 bases match TRBD2. The CDR3 extends over 20 amino acids. V was clipped by 5 bases and J by 4 bases; unmatched bases: 20. CDR1 SGDLS and CDR2 YYNGEE come from the germline V gene. The CDR3 protein is CASSTNPPGGLAKGTGELFF. The CDR3 bases are TGTGCCAGCAGTACCAATCCCCCAGGGGGACTAGCGAAGGGCACCGGGGAGCTGTTTTTT.

The V gene is TRBV5-1, the J gene TRBJ1-6; maybe TRBD1 (5 bases). V gave up 2 bases and J gave up 10 bases, with 13 bases separating them. CDR3 length: 14 residues. Per germline, CDR1 SGHRS and CDR2 YFSETQ. DNA of the CDR3: TGCGCCAGCAGCTTCGGGGGGGATGGCTCACCCCTCCACTTT. The encoded protein is CASSFGGDGSPLHF.

The CDR3 reads CASSTGQGRASPLHF. The CDR3 DNA sequence: TGTGCCAGCAGCACAGGACAGGGTCGCGCTTCACCCCTCCACTTT. V gene TRBV11-2 combines with J gene TRBJ1-6, with TRBD1 matching over 8 bases. Germline CDR1 reads SGHAT; CDR2 reads FQNNGV. The CDR3 sequence is 15 residues long. The trim removed 5 bases at V and 9 bases at J, leaving 9 bases unmatched.

This clone was counted once. The CDR3 is CAWSVGRVSEKLFF. In DNA form, the CDR3 reads TGTGCCTGGAGTGTGGGCAGGGTCTCGGAAAAACTGTTTTTT. V is TRBV30 and J is TRBJ1-4; the D gene is possibly TRBD1 (5 bases). The CDR3 contains 14 residues. V lost 0 bases and J lost 8, with 13 bases in between. Germline values: CDR1 GTSNPN, CDR2 SVGIG (reference sequence).

V and J are TRBV5-1 and TRBJ2-2; TRBD1 might be the D (5 bases). The CDR3 length is 14 residues. Germline-derived CDR1 and CDR2 are SGHRS and YFSETQ. The V end was cut by 2 bases, the J end by 7 bases, with 12 bases between. The CDR3 DNA reads as TGCGCCAGCAGCTTCAGGGTGGATAGCGGGGAGCTGTTTTTT. This encodes CASSFRVDSGELFF.

The chain employs TRBV11-2 and TRBJ2-1; 7 bases are a match to TRBD2. V dropped 3 bases and J dropped 6; count of bases not matched to a gene: 5. The CDR3 is 14 residues long. Germline loops: CDR1 SGHAT, CDR2 FQNNGV. The CDR3 spells CASSLGGTSNEQFF. CDR3 sequence (DNA): TGTGCCAGCAGCTTGGGAGGGACGTCCAATGAGCAGTTCTTC.

The gene calls are TRBV30 and TRBJ2-3, with TRBD2 matching 10 bases. Trimming removed 3 bases from V and 6 bases from J; junction bases left unmatched: 9. CDR1 is GTSNPN and CDR2 is SVGIG in the germline V gene (reference sequence). There are 15 residues in the CDR3. The CDR3 DNA reads as TGTGCCTGGAGCCCCTCTAGCGGGAGACTGGATACGCAGTATTTT. It encodes CAWSPSSGRLDTQYF.

V usage is TRBV2 and J usage is TRBJ2-3; D is possibly TRBD1 (6 bases). The CDR3 is 13 residues long. Trimming took off 2 bases at V and 7 bases at J, with 10 bases between the two ends. Germline V gene sequence: CDR1 SNHLY, CDR2 FYNNEI. The CDR3 spells CASSEYRANTQYF. In DNA form, the CDR3 reads TGTGCCAGCAGTGAATACAGGGCTAATACGCAGTATTTT.

The genes are TRBV30 and TRBJ1-3; TRBD1 matches 7 bases. CDR1 is GTSNPN, CDR2 SVGIG, per germline (reference sequence). J gave up 3 bases and V 3 bases, and 2 bases lay outside the gene matches. There are 13 residues in the CDR3. The CDR3 loop is CAWSGQVGNTIYF. The DNA for the CDR3 is TGTGCCTGGAGCGGACAGGTTGGAAACACCATATATTTT.

As regards this clone: The junction does not match germline at one end; this may be a read error. The V and J genes are TRBV20-1 and TRBJ1-2; a possible D gene is TRBD1 (6 bases). From germline, CDR1 is DFQATT and CDR2 SNEGSKA (reference sequence). This CDR3 region has 8 residues. CDR3 nucleotides: TGCAGTCCCGACAGGACCCACTTC. Translating gives CSPDRTHF.

The J gene is TRBJ2-2, the V gene TRBV2, with D unresolved. Trimming removed 0 bases from V and 8 bases from J, with 16 bases in between. Per the germline V gene, CDR1 is SNHLY and CDR2 is FYNNEI. This CDR3 comprises 16 residues. CDR3 protein: CASSEALLGFRGELFF. CDR3 in DNA: TGTGCCAGCAGTGAAGCGCTTCTGGGCTTCCGGGGGGAGCTGTTTTTT.

This clone was seen a few times. The chain employs TRBV2 and TRBJ1-2; D is unresolved. The CDR3 spans 15 residues. V lost 6 bases, J lost 4 bases, and 18 bases lay in between. Germline V gene data show CDR1 as SNHLY and CDR2 as FYNNEI. The CDR3 is CASSALGEILYGYTF. The CDR3 DNA reads TGTGCCAGCAGCGCACTCGGGGAGATCCTCTATGGCTACACCTTC.

This rearrangement joins TRBV4-1 to TRBJ2-1; 10 positions match TRBD2. The CDR3 runs to 22 residues. The V and J ends lost 0 bases and 2 bases, in that order; junction bases with no gene match: 19. Germline lookup yields CDR1 MGHRA and CDR2 YSYEKL. The CDR3 here is CASSQERPLAGVDRKTYNEQFF. The CDR3 DNA reads as TGCGCCAGCAGCCAAGAAAGGCCGCTAGCGGGAGTAGACCGAAAGACCTACAATGAGCAGTTCTTC.

V gene TRBV28 combines with J gene TRBJ2-7, with a weak D call TRBD2 (6 bases). The CDR3 is 15 residues long. Trimming shortened V by 6 bases and J by 0 bases, and 15 bases separated the two germline ends. CDR1 MDHEN and CDR2 SYDVKM come from the germline V gene. The CDR3 DNA is TGTGCCAGCAGGGGGGGACTGGGGAGCTCCTACGAGCAGTACTTC. Encoded protein: CASRGGLGSSYEQYF.

The rearrangement uses TRBV19 and TRBJ1-2; perhaps TRBD1 as D (6 bases). Germline-derived CDR1 and CDR2 are LNHDA and SQIVND (reference sequence). CDR3 length: 15 residues. V was pared by 1 base and J by 6 bases, with 15 bases between. The CDR3: CASSIGETGSHGYTF. The CDR3 DNA reads TGTGCCAGTAGTATAGGGGAAACAGGGTCCCATGGCTACACCTTC. Together with reference TRBV19 and TRBJ1-2, the CDR3 gives the full variable domain: DGGITQSPKYLFRKEGQNVTLSCEQNLNHDAMYWYRQDPGQGLRLIYYSQIVNDFQKGDIAEGYSVSREKKESFPLTVTSAQKNPTAFYLCASSIGETGSHGYTFGSGTRLTVV.

This rearrangement joins TRBV5-1 to TRBJ2-1; TRBD2 aligns across 11 bases. The germline V gene encodes CDR1 SGHRS and CDR2 YFSETQ. V lost 0 bases and J lost 6; bases outside the gene matches: 5. This CDR3 region has 16 residues. CDR3 in DNA: TGCGCCAGCAGCTTGGGAGTTAGCGGGAGGGTCAATGAGCAGTTCTTC. Amino acid sequence: CASSLGVSGRVNEQFF. Full variable domain (rest looked up from reference TRBV5-1 and TRBJ2-1): KAGVTQTPRYLIKTRGQQVTLSCSPISGHRSVSWYQQTPGQGLQFLFEYFSETQRNKGNFPGRFSGRQFSNSRSEMNVSTLELGDSALYLCASSLGVSGRVNEQFFGPGTRLTVL.

This chain uses TRBV2 with TRBJ2-3; D is possibly TRBD2 (5 bases). The germline V gene encodes CDR1 SNHLY and CDR2 FYNNEI. CDR3 length: 12 amino acids. Trimming shortened V by 6 bases and J by 2 bases, and 6 bases separated the two germline ends. CDR3 nucleotide sequence: TGTGCCAGCAGCCTAGCCACAGATACGCAGTATTTT. It yields the protein CASSLATDTQYF.

The V and J genes are TRBV30 and TRBJ1-2; no firm D call. The CDR3 contains 14 residues. The germline V gene has CDR1 GTSNPN and CDR2 SVGIG (reference sequence). V was trimmed by 1 base and J by 0 bases, leaving 9 bases between them. In DNA form, the CDR3 reads TGTGCCTGGAGTGGAGTATCCACTAACTATGGCTACACCTTC. Translation: CAWSGVSTNYGYTF. The variable domain in full, completed from reference TRBV30 and TRBJ1-2, reads SQTIHQWPATLVQPVGSPLSLECTVEGTSNPNLYWYRQAAGRGLQLLFYSVGIGQISSEVPQNLSASRPQDRQFILSSKKLLLSDSGFYLCAWSGVSTNYGYTFGSGTRLTVV.

This chain's CDR3 is CAWSAGLKGYTF. The CDR3 coding sequence is TGTGCCTGGAGTGCTGGCCTGAAAGGCTACACCTTC. This rearrangement joins TRBV30 to TRBJ1-2; D ambiguous. This CDR3 is built from 12 residues. V lost 1 base, J lost 8 bases, and 11 bases lay in between. Germline lookup yields CDR1 GTSNPN and CDR2 SVGIG (reference sequence).

This clone turned up a few times. The gene calls are TRBV29-1 and TRBJ2-7; 11 nucleotides agree with TRBD1. Germline V lookup: CDR1 SQVTM, CDR2 ANQGSEA. Trimming took 2 bases from V and 5 from J; bases not matched to a gene: 2. The CDR3 length is 13 residues. CDR3 residues: CSVERDRGDEQYF. The DNA of the CDR3 is TGCAGCGTTGAAAGGGACAGGGGGGACGAGCAGTACTTC.

This rearrangement joins TRBV20-1 to TRBJ2-7; 14 positions match TRBD2. V gave up 3 bases and J gave up 5 bases; unmatched junction bases: 12. The CDR3 loop spans 17 amino acids. Germline V lookup: CDR1 DFQATT, CDR2 SNEGSKA (reference sequence). This CDR3 reads CSASFAGTSGSIDEQYF. CDR3 sequence (DNA): TGCAGTGCTAGTTTCGCCGGGACTAGCGGGAGTATCGACGAGCAGTACTTC.

The V call is TRBV11-2, the J call TRBJ2-7, with 12 bases that match TRBD2. Germline-derived CDR1 and CDR2 are SGHAT and FQNNGV. J was trimmed by 6 bases and V by 4 bases; bases with no gene match: 7. This CDR3 region has 15 residues. The CDR3, as DNA: TGTGCCAGCAGCTCGGGACTAGCGGGCCTCCGCGAGCAGTACTTC. Its protein product is CASSSGLAGLREQYF.

The rearrangement uses TRBV7-2 and TRBJ2-5; 7 bases fit TRBD2. This CDR3 is 16 amino acids long. V lost 2 bases to trimming and J lost 2 bases; unmatched junction nucleotides: 8. Germline CDR1 reads SGHTA; CDR2 reads FQGNSA. The CDR3 DNA reads TGTGCCAGCAGCTTACATCCAGCGGGGATACAAGAGACCCAGTACTTC. It codes for CASSLHPAGIQETQYF.

The chain employs TRBV5-4 and TRBJ2-6, with TRBD1 as a possible D gene (5 bases). The CDR3 sequence is 16 residues long. V lost 0 bases and J 0 bases, leaving 7 bases between the germline ends. The germline gives CDR1 SGHNT, CDR2 YYREEE (reference sequence). CDR3 sequence reads: CASSLGRDSGANVLTF. The CDR3 DNA sequence: TGTGCCAGCAGCTTGGGCAGGGACTCTGGGGCCAACGTCCTGACTTTC.

This clone was detected a few times. V usage is TRBV6-1 and J usage is TRBJ1-5; D is undetermined. CDR1 and CDR2 from the germline V gene are MNHNS and SASEGT. The CDR3 is 12 amino acids. V lost 2 bases and J 7 bases, leaving 6 bases between the germline ends. Written as DNA, the CDR3 is TGTGCCAGCAGTGAAAATCCGCAGCCCCAGCATTTT. Protein product: CASSENPQPQHF.

This sequence joins TRBV28 and TRBJ2-3; D may be TRBD2 (6 bases). The CDR3 has 12 amino acids. With 6 bases removed from V and 10 bases from J, the gap between germline ends came to 14 bases. Germline V gene sequence: CDR1 MDHEN, CDR2 SYDVKM. The DNA of the CDR3 is TGTGCCAGCAGAACCGGGACTCGTGCGCAGTATTTT. Its translation: CASRTGTRAQYF.